These 18 T cell receptor beta chains were sequenced from one sample in a study of blood T cell repertoires in COVID-19. Produced via immunoSEQ multiplex PCR; TCRdb's table is partial and in-frame only. The profile shows roughly 220,000 clones, more than 75% of them singletons. Sequencing was done on a sample of PBMCs or T cells enriched from blood (not recorded which). The receptor set was obtained from a man younger than 40 with acute COVID-19.

This clone occurred once. The chain links TRBV10-3 to TRBJ1-2; 7 bases fit TRBD1. Germline CDR1 is ENHRY and CDR2 is SYGVKD. The CDR3 contains 17 residues. The V gene end was trimmed by 3 bases and the J gene end by 0 bases; junction bases not matched to a gene: 10. In DNA form, the CDR3 reads TGTGCCATCAGTGACCTGGATCGGACAGGAGCTAACTATGGCTACACCTTC. Translated: CAISDLDRTGANYGYTF.

The chain combines TRBV6-6 with TRBJ2-3, with a possible D match to TRBD2 (6 bases). This CDR3 region has 15 residues. The V gene lost 7 bases and the J gene lost 5 bases, with 19 bases spanning the gap. In germline, CDR1 is MNHNY, CDR2 SVGAGI (reference sequence). This chain's CDR3 is CASTDRGSSRDTQYF. The CDR3, as DNA: TGTGCCAGCACCGACCGGGGGTCAAGTAGAGATACGCAGTATTTT.

CDR3 nucleotides: TGTGCCAGCACCCGACTAGCGGGGGGGAATGAGCAGTTCTTC. Translation gives CASTRLAGGNEQFF. This chain uses TRBV2 with TRBJ2-1; 14 bases align to TRBD2. V lost 7 bases, J lost 7 bases, and 3 bases stayed unmatched. Looked up from germline, CDR1 is SNHLY and CDR2 is FYNNEI. This CDR3 has 14 residues.

The chain has TRBV6-5 and TRBJ2-5; 7 bases agree with TRBD1. Germline assignment: CDR1 MNHEY and CDR2 SVGAGI. CDR3 length: 15 amino acids. With 4 bases clipped from V and 0 bases from J, the junction kept 5 bases outside the gene matches. CDR3 in amino acids: CASSWRQGYQETQYF. For the CDR3, the DNA is TGTGCCAGCAGTTGGCGACAGGGCTACCAAGAGACCCAGTACTTC.

V gene TRBV3-1 (or the pseudogene TRBV3-2) combines with J gene TRBJ1-6; weak D call: TRBD1 (5 bases). The CDR3 is 15 amino acids. Per germline, CDR1 LGHDT and CDR2 YNNKEL (reference sequence). Trimming shortened V by 1 base and J by 10 bases, and 14 bases separated the two germline ends. The DNA of the CDR3 is TGTGCCAGCAGCCAAGGTGGCTCGGGGGTCTCACCCCTCCACTTT. It encodes CASSQGGSGVSPLHF.

This chain connects TRBV7-2 to TRBJ2-1; no firm D call. V lost 1 base to trimming and J lost 3 bases, with 10 bases between them. The CDR3 spans 15 residues. Germline CDR1 reads SGHTA; CDR2 reads FQGNSA. The CDR3 spells CASSLGGSYYNEQFF. The CDR3 coding sequence is TGTGCCAGCAGCTTAGGAGGCTCGTACTACAATGAGCAGTTCTTC.

The CDR3 region is CASSYSLGGNQETQYF. For the CDR3, the DNA is TGTGCCAGCAGTTACTCTCTTGGGGGGAACCAAGAGACCCAGTACTTC. The chain couples TRBV6-2 or TRBV6-3 to TRBJ2-5; D is possibly TRBD2 (6 bases). In germline, CDR1 is MNHEY, CDR2 SVGEGT. This CDR3 region has 16 residues. V lost 0 bases and J lost 0, with 11 bases in between.

This sequence joins TRBV19 and TRBJ1-6, with 9 nucleotides matching TRBD1. The ends lost 6 bases at V and 3 bases at J; junction bases unmatched: 3. The CDR3 is made up of 15 amino acids. CDR1 and CDR2 from the germline V gene are LNHDA and SQIVND (reference sequence). The CDR3 bases are TGTGCCAGTAGAACGACAGGGGGCTATAATTCACCCCTCCACTTT. Its translation: CASRTTGGYNSPLHF.

V usage is TRBV6-4 and J usage is TRBJ2-1; D is ambiguous. Germline V CDR1 and CDR2: MRHNA, SNTAGT. V was shortened by 7 bases and J by 10 bases, with 20 bases between the two germline ends. The CDR3 contains 14 residues. The CDR3 loop reads CASTQSPRGGEQFF. The DNA for the CDR3 is TGTGCCAGCACCCAAAGCCCCCGCGGCGGAGAGCAGTTCTTC.

The chain carries TRBV7-9 and TRBJ2-1, with 7 bases fitting TRBD2. The CDR3 sequence is 14 residues long. The V segment lost 1 base and the J segment 10 bases; nucleotides outside the gene matches: 7. Germline V lookup: CDR1 SEHNR, CDR2 FQNEAQ (reference sequence). The CDR3 coding sequence is TGTGCCAGCAGCTTAGAACGGCGGGGGACGGAGCAGTTCTTC. Its protein is CASSLERRGTEQFF. Combining the CDR3 with reference TRBV7-9 and TRBJ2-1 gives the whole variable domain DTGVSQNPRHKITKRGQNVTFRCDPISEHNRLYWYRQTLGQGPEFLTYFQNEAQLEKSRLLSDRFSAERPKGSFSTLEIQRTEQGDSAMYLCASSLERRGTEQFFGPGTRLTVL.

The chain carries TRBV5-1 and TRBJ1-6; tentatively, D is TRBD1 (5 bases). Trimming pared 0 bases from V and 8 bases from J, leaving 6 bases between. Germline V CDR1 and CDR2: SGHRS, YFSETQ. The CDR3 contains 13 residues. In DNA, the CDR3 is TGCGCCAGCAGCTTGGGGGGCGATTCACCCCTCCACTTT. Translating it yields CASSLGGDSPLHF.

The rearrangement uses TRBV25-1 and TRBJ2-3; D not resolved. Trimming removed 4 bases at V and 0 bases at J, with 5 bases between. The length of the CDR3 is 13 residues. Germline CDR1 and CDR2: MGHDK and SYGVNS. The CDR3 nucleotides read TGTGCCAGCAGTGTAACTAGCACAGATACGCAGTATTTT. This translates into CASSVTSTDTQYF.

The V call is TRBV25-1, the J call TRBJ1-6, with D tentatively TRBD1 (6 bases). With 2 bases removed from V and 1 base from J, the gap between germline ends came to 9 bases. There are 16 residues in the CDR3. Germline CDR1 and CDR2: MGHDK and SYGVNS. The CDR3 reads CASSEGGRSYNSPLHF. In DNA form, the CDR3 reads TGTGCCAGCAGTGAAGGGGGCAGGTCCTATAATTCACCCCTCCACTTT.

The gene calls are TRBV28 and TRBJ1-5; tentative D call: TRBD1 (5 bases). The CDR3 length is 17 residues. With 2 bases removed from V and 11 bases from J, the gap between germline ends came to 25 bases. Germline assignment: CDR1 MDHEN and CDR2 SYDVKM. This chain's CDR3 is CASSLRIVLGTIMAQHF. CDR3 sequence (DNA): TGTGCCAGCAGTTTACGGATTGTCCTGGGGACTATCATGGCCCAGCATTTT.

This clone was observed a handful of times. V and J are TRBV19 and TRBJ1-2, with a possible D match to TRBD1 (5 bases). The germline V and J ends were trimmed by 7 bases and 8 bases, with 11 bases remaining between them. Germline V CDR1 and CDR2: LNHDA, SQIVND (reference sequence). The CDR3 sequence is 11 residues long. The CDR3 loop is CASKAGQGYTF. DNA for the CDR3: TGTGCCAGTAAGGCAGGGCAGGGCTACACCTTC.

The chain has TRBV27 and TRBJ1-4; no definite D call. The CDR3 is made up of 15 amino acids. Trimming took off 4 bases at V and 4 bases at J, with 13 bases between the two ends. CDR1 and CDR2 from the germline V gene are MNHEY and SMNVEV (reference sequence). The CDR3 bases are TGTGCCAGCAGTTCCCTCGAGATGGTTAATGAAAAACTGTTTTTT. This encodes CASSSLEMVNEKLFF.

This chain links TRBV7-9 with TRBJ2-4; 10 bases agree with TRBD1. The J segment lost 6 bases and the V segment lost 2 bases, leaving 10 bases of the junction unmatched. The CDR3 runs to 17 residues. CDR1 and CDR2 from the germline V gene are SEHNR and FQNEAQ (reference sequence). CDR3 amino acids: CASSLRSGTGATNIQYF. The DNA of the CDR3 is TGTGCCAGCAGCTTACGATCCGGGACAGGGGCGACAAACATTCAGTACTTC.

This rearrangement joins TRBV10-3 to TRBJ1-2, with D possibly matching TRBD1 (5 bases). The CDR3 contains 16 residues. V shed 0 bases and J shed 4 bases, with 15 bases lying between them. From germline, CDR1 is ENHRY and CDR2 SYGVKD. This chain's CDR3 is CAISESSAGPIYGYTF. In DNA form, the CDR3 reads TGTGCCATCAGTGAGTCGAGTGCGGGACCGATCTATGGCTACACCTTC.